A selection of T cell receptor beta chains follows, all from one sample in a study of blood T cell repertoires in COVID-19. Profiling relied on immunoSEQ multiplex PCR, and the TCRdb table lists in-frame clones only, not all of them. The repertoire holds 200,000 or so clones, with more than 65% as singletons. Sequenced input: peripheral blood. The receptors derive from a man aged 40-49 years who had recovered from COVID-19. Both conserved end residues are trimmed from each CDR3. Each record gives: J gene, V gene, CDR3 protein.

>TRBJ2-3|TRBV5-1
ASSSGLAGTSTDTQY
>TRBJ2-1|TRBV2
ASSEDRVVANEQF
>TRBJ1-1|TRBV28
ASSLFGREAF
>TRBJ2-3|TRBV18
ASSPRTGTDTQY
>TRBJ2-1|TRBV5-4
ASSLAGRRLRNEQF
>TRBJ2-5|TRBV6-1
ASSEGGMGETQY
>TRBJ1-5|TRBV6-2/TRBV6-3
ASSYSAGGWGNQPQH
>TRBJ2-2|TRBV6-2/TRBV6-3
ASSQGLAGWAGELF
>TRBJ2-7|TRBV7-2
ASSLRSSGRVEQY
>TRBJ1-1|TRBV12-3/TRBV12-4
ASSGGPLTEAF
>TRBJ1-1|TRBV11-2
ASSRQGGVNTEAF
>TRBJ2-5|TRBV19
ASSTGLAGFPLQETQY
>TRBJ2-7|TRBV27
ASRNRVYEQY
>TRBJ2-2|TRBV3-1/TRBV3-2
ASSATGDSTGELF
>TRBJ2-5|TRBV28
ASSSADVPETQY
>TRBJ2-2|TRBV4-1
ASSQGQGANTGELF
>TRBJ1-1|TRBV5-1
ASSFRDRKNTEAF
>TRBJ2-7|TRBV9
ASSPRQQTHEQY
>TRBJ2-5|TRBV7-9
ASSPSGQGQETQY
>TRBJ2-3|TRBV5-8
ASSPWRAVSTDTQY
>TRBJ2-3|TRBV5-1
ASSSLLASTDTQY
>TRBJ2-5|TRBV11-3
ASSLEDRLYQETQY
>TRBJ2-7|TRBV13
ASSARDRYYEQY
>TRBJ2-7|TRBV2
ASRPFDREGEQY
>TRBJ2-1|TRBV19
ASSVKTSGSYNEQF
>TRBJ1-6|TRBV18
ASSPRGQVDSPLH
>TRBJ2-3|TRBV7-9
ASSRLFRGDTDTQY
>TRBJ1-1|TRBV25-1
ATSPQGAGSSF
>TRBJ1-1|TRBV19
ASSIDLEGVMNTEAF
>TRBJ2-5|TRBV27
ASSLLALAGEKETQY
>TRBJ2-3|TRBV9
ASSVGRAGETDTQY
>TRBJ1-3|TRBV11-3
ASSLDPCLNTIY
>TRBJ1-6|TRBV3-1/TRBV3-2
ASIQDRGDSPLH